This TCR beta chain emerged from a study of T-cell memory formation after mild COVID-19. This clonotype occurred a few times. Its cognate antigen is unknown. Study results and caveats: CD4+ clones that contracted lay mainly in CM and EM; CD8+ ones lay in EMRA.

TCRdb independently ran MiXCR on the 5' RACE reads; one entry per CDR3 protein. The sample has 350,000 to 550,000 distinct CDR3 sequences, roughly 18% seen once; the top ten hold about a fifth. CDR1 is SEHNR and CDR2 is FQNEAQ in the germline V gene (reference sequence). This CDR3 spans 14 amino acids. Trimming shortened V by 5 bases and J by 8 bases, and 15 bases separated the two germline ends. The chain has TRBV7-9 and TRBJ2-2; D tentatively reads TRBD1 or TRBD2 (5 bases each). The sequenced material came from PBMCs or a T cell subset sorted from them (not recorded which). The TCR sequence derives from a man younger than 30 who had mild COVID-19 (a few samples of this study predate the infection). Cell type and time point are not known. CDR3 in amino acids: CASSRDRATGELFF. The DNA of the CDR3 is TGTGCCAGCAGCCGGGACCGGGCTACGGGGGAGCTGTTTTTT. The entire variable domain, with the rest obtained from reference TRBV7-9 and TRBJ2-2, is as follows: DTGVSQNPRHKITKRGQNVTFRCDPISEHNRLYWYRQTLGQGPEFLTYFQNEAQLEKSRLLSDRFSAERPKGSFSTLEIQRTEQGDSAMYLCASSRDRATGELFFGEGSRLTVL.